This T cell receptor (beta chain) was identified during a study of T-cell reconstitution after alpha-beta-depleted transplantation in children. Unique molecular identifiers were used to barcode this TCRbeta library. In TCRdb, the PCR reads were re-called with MiXCR into one record per CDR3 protein. In the table there are about 170,000 distinct CDR3 sequences, 11% of which are singletons. This clonotype was found many times. Its antigen is unidentified. Study-level points and caveats: About two months after transplant, alpha-beta T cells reportedly came from several hundred expanded graft clones. T cells produced anew were the main source of T-cell counts and diversity one year after transplant.

The ends were cut back, 1 base at V and 12 bases at J, with 19 bases in the middle. The CDR3 runs to 15 residues. Per the germline V gene, CDR1 is MGHRA and CDR2 is YSYEKL. The chain joins TRBV4-1 to TRBJ1-5; D is undetermined. This TCR was sampled from a boy younger than 10 with acute myeloid leukemia, due to receive a stem cell transplant. Material: PBMCs, obtained before TCRalphabeta/CD19-depleted stem cell transplant. CDR3 in amino acids: CASSQATGRAQYQHF. CDR3 nucleotides: TGCGCCAGCAGCCAAGCAACGGGCCGGGCGCAGTACCAGCATTTT.